The 13 T cell receptor beta chains below all came from one sample that was sequenced in a study of blood T cell repertoires in COVID-19. Sequenced by immunoSEQ multiplex PCR; TCRdb stores in-frame clones only, minus some. This sample has about 310,000 clones; 85% occur once, and the top ten carry under 2%. Specimen: PBMCs or T cells enriched from blood (not recorded which). Receptor source: a woman aged 30 to 39 who had been exposed to COVID-19.

The chain recombines TRBV7-8 with TRBJ1-5; no clear D. Between the trimmed V and J ends, which lost 1 base and 5 bases, there was a span of 3 bases. The CDR3 sequence is 12 residues long. Looked up from germline, CDR1 is SGHVS and CDR2 is FQNEAQ. The CDR3 DNA follows: TGTGCCAGCAGCTTAGTAGATCAGCCCCAGCATTTT. Translating gives CASSLVDQPQHF.

The chain carries TRBV5-4 and TRBJ2-5, with a possible D match to TRBD2 (5 bases). This CDR3 contains 14 residues. Germline V gene data show CDR1 as SGHNT and CDR2 as YYREEE (reference sequence). V lost 1 base and J 2 bases, leaving 9 bases between the germline ends. For the CDR3, the DNA is TGTGCCAGCAGCTTGAAAAGGACTCAAGAGACCCAGTACTTC. As protein: CASSLKRTQETQYF. Full variable domain (outside the CDR3, taken from reference TRBV5-4 and TRBJ2-5): ETGVTQSPTHLIKTRGQQVTLRCSSQSGHNTVSWYQQALGQGPQFIFQYYREEENGRGNFPPRFSGLQFPNYSSELNVNALELDDSALYLCASSLKRTQETQYFGPGTRLLVL.

For the CDR3, the DNA is TGTGCCAGCAGCCAAGAGCCTCGGTCGGTGAACACCGGGGAGCTGTTTTTT. Encoded protein: CASSQEPRSVNTGELFF. The gene calls are TRBV4-2 and TRBJ2-2; D gene uncertain. Germline CDR1 reads LGHNA; CDR2 reads YNFKEQ. CDR3 length equals 17 residues. Trimming pared 0 bases from V and 1 base from J, leaving 12 bases between.

The V call is TRBV5-4, the J call TRBJ2-3; the match to TRBD2 covers 9 bases. From germline, CDR1 is SGHNT and CDR2 YYREEE (reference sequence). J was trimmed by 5 bases and V by 4 bases; bases with no gene match: 5. The CDR3 contains 14 residues. Written as DNA, the CDR3 is TGTGCCAGCAGCGGGTCTAGCGGGAAAGATACGCAGTATTTT. Residues: CASSGSSGKDTQYF.

The rearrangement joins TRBV28 to TRBJ1-5, with D maybe TRBD1 (5 bases). The germline V and J ends were trimmed by 6 bases and 3 bases, with 33 bases remaining between them. Germline lookup yields CDR1 MDHEN and CDR2 SYDVKM. The CDR3 is 21 residues long. Written as DNA, the CDR3 is TGTGCCAGCAGCCGCGACCCCTCGTTCAGGGCCTTTAAATCGTACAATCAGCCCCAGCATTTT. Amino acid sequence: CASSRDPSFRAFKSYNQPQHF.

The chain links TRBV11-2 to TRBJ1-6; the D is unclear. The CDR3 is 13 amino acids. The germline CDR1 and CDR2 sequences are SGHAT and FQNNGV. With 3 bases removed from V and 3 bases from J, the gap between germline ends came to 3 bases. CDR3: CASSFIYNSPLHF. The DNA of the CDR3 is TGTGCCAGCAGCTTCATCTATAATTCACCCCTCCACTTT. The full variable domain, its missing parts supplied by reference TRBV11-2 and TRBJ1-6, is EAGVAQSPRYKIIEKRQSVAFWCNPISGHATLYWYQQILGQGPKLLIQFQNNGVVDDSQLPKDRFSAERLKGVDSTLKIQPAKLEDSAVYLCASSFIYNSPLHFGNGTRLTVT.

The chain couples TRBV5-1 to TRBJ2-5, with 8 bases matching TRBD1. Unmatched junction bases numbered 5, after V lost 0 bases and J lost 4 bases. Germline-derived CDR1 and CDR2 are SGHRS and YFSETQ. The length of the CDR3 is 15 residues. The CDR3, as DNA: TGCGCCAGCAGCTTGGGAGGACAGGGATTAGAGACCCAGTACTTC. Translating gives CASSLGGQGLETQYF.

The rearrangement joins TRBV21-1 to TRBJ1-4. TRBV21-1 is annotated as a pseudogene. CDR3 length: 13 residues. The CDR3 DNA sequence: TGTGCCAGCACCTCAGAGCGTAATGAAAAACTGTTTTTT. Protein sequence: CASTSERNEKLFF.

The chain is built from TRBV6-2 or TRBV6-3 and TRBJ1-1, with a possible D match to TRBD1 (5 bases). The germline V gene encodes CDR1 MNHEY and CDR2 SVGEGT. V dropped 2 bases and J dropped 1 base, with 8 bases sitting between them. This CDR3 is 14 amino acids long. The CDR3 loop is CASSYPGGNTEAFF. CDR3 in DNA: TGTGCCAGCAGTTACCCCGGGGGGAACACTGAAGCTTTCTTT.

The chain carries TRBV25-1 and TRBJ2-5; 12 nucleotides align to TRBD1. CDR1 and CDR2 from the germline V gene are MGHDK and SYGVNS. The CDR3 covers 18 residues. V lost 4 bases and J lost 5; bases outside the gene matches: 14. In DNA form, the CDR3 reads TGTGCCAGCAGTGTGGTGTACCGGGACAGGGGGCAAAGGGAGACCCAGTACTTC. This gives the protein CASSVVYRDRGQRETQYF.

The chain employs TRBV11-2 and TRBJ2-1; 8 bases fit TRBD2. Looked up from germline, CDR1 is SGHAT and CDR2 is FQNNGV. CDR3 length: 12 residues. V lost 5 bases and J lost 10; bases outside the gene matches: 4. CDR3 region: CASSRLAGEQFF. The CDR3 DNA is TGTGCCAGCAGCCGATTAGCGGGGGAGCAGTTCTTC.

The chain's CDR3 is CASSVAVGDGYTF. DNA for the CDR3: TGTGCCAGCAGCGTAGCCGTGGGAGACGGCTACACCTTC. This chain connects TRBV9 to TRBJ1-2; D gene uncertain. Germline CDR1 reads SGDLS; CDR2 reads YYNGEE. V was pared by 0 bases and J by 8 bases, with 11 bases between. This CDR3 is 13 amino acids long.

CDR3 bases: TGCAGTGCTAGTTCGCCAGGGCTCAATGAGCAGTTCTTC. Translated: CSASSPGLNEQFF. V is TRBV20-1 and J is TRBJ2-1; TRBD1 might be the D (5 bases). Per germline, CDR1 DFQATT and CDR2 SNEGSKA (reference sequence). CDR3 length: 13 amino acids. Trimming removed 3 bases at V and 6 bases at J, with 12 bases between.